Below are 28 T cell receptor beta chains sequenced from a single sample in a study of T cell repertoires in aging, cancer and after chemotherapy. TRB rearrangements spanning V, D and J were amplified using mixed TRB-A/B primers. Using its own MiXCR run on the multiplex PCR reads, TCRdb lists one record per CDR3 protein. The sample consists of approximately 2,000 distinct CDR3 sequences, roughly 28% of them appearing once. Amplification of TCR beta used genomic DNA extracted from peripheral blood. The source material was blood. These receptors came from a human donor in good health.

By its share, this clonotype is medium-sized. V gene TRBV6-5 combines with J gene TRBJ1-1, with a tentative D call TRBD1 (5 bases). The CDR3 runs to 16 residues. V lost 0 bases, J lost 5 bases, and 16 bases lay in between. Germline CDR1 reads MNHEY; CDR2 reads SVGAGI. The CDR3 protein is CASSYSPDRGGTEAFF. CDR3 nucleotides: TGTGCCAGCAGTTACTCCCCCGATAGGGGCGGGACTGAAGCTTTCTTT.

Details on this clonotype: A much larger clone is a single base away; this may be a read error. V gene TRBV10-3 combines with J gene TRBJ1-2; tentatively, D is TRBD1 (6 bases). V lost 5 bases and J 0 bases, leaving 10 bases between the germline ends. The CDR3 length is 14 residues. Germline CDR1 ENHRY, CDR2 SYGVKD. As DNA, the CDR3 is TGTGCCATCAGTTGTTGGACAGCTAACTATGGCTACACCTTC. It encodes CAISCWTANYGYTF.

This clonotype qualifies as medium-sized. The rearrangement links TRBV30 to TRBJ2-7, with D perhaps TRBD1 (5 bases). The CDR3 has 15 amino acids. CDR1 and CDR2 from the germline V gene are GTSNPN and SVGIG (reference sequence). The V gene lost 2 bases and the J gene lost 1 base, with 15 bases spanning the gap. The CDR3 sequence: CAWSTLARVSYEQYF. In DNA, the CDR3 is TGTGCCTGGAGTACCCTTGCCAGGGTTTCCTACGAGCAGTACTTC.

By share, this clonotype ranks as medium-sized. The chain employs TRBV12-3 or TRBV12-4 and TRBJ2-5; D gene ambiguous. V lost 2 bases and J 4 bases, leaving 11 bases between the germline ends. This CDR3 is built from 14 residues. DNA of the CDR3: TGTGCCAGCAGTTTAAAGTGGGTATCAGAGACCCAGTACTTC. As protein: CASSLKWVSETQYF.

This chain uses TRBV20-1 with TRBJ1-2, with a possible D match to TRBD1 (5 bases). Germline V lookup: CDR1 DFQATT, CDR2 SNEGSKA (reference sequence). The CDR3 is made up of 14 amino acids. Deletions cut 4 bases from V and 3 bases from J, with 15 bases between. CDR3 DNA sequence: TGCAGTGCTAATGAGGGGACTCTCGACTATGGCTACACCTTC. It yields the protein CSANEGTLDYGYTF.

The chain recombines TRBV28 with TRBJ1-5; weak D call: TRBD1 (6 bases). Trimming took 2 bases from V and 2 from J, leaving 13 bases between them. The CDR3 covers 16 residues. Germline CDR1 and CDR2: MDHEN and SYDVKM. CDR3 region: CASSLRTDLGNQPQHF. Written as DNA, the CDR3 is TGTGCCAGCAGTTTAAGGACAGACCTGGGCAATCAGCCCCAGCATTTT.

The genes are TRBV11-1 and TRBJ2-5; 7 positions match TRBD2. CDR3 length: 15 residues. The V segment lost 1 base and the J segment 5 bases; nucleotides outside the gene matches: 7. CDR1 and CDR2 (germline): SGHAT, FQDESV (reference sequence). DNA of the CDR3: TGTGCCAGCAGCTTAGGGACTAGACCCCAGGAGACCCAGTACTTC. Its translation: CASSLGTRPQETQYF.

This clonotype was seen only a few times. This chain connects TRBV20-1 to TRBJ2-2; 10 nucleotides line up with TRBD1. The CDR3 runs to 13 residues. Germline V gene lookup returns CDR1 DFQATT and CDR2 SNEGSKA (reference sequence). Trimming cost V 4 bases and J 7 bases; bases outside gene matches: 3. The CDR3 reads CSATRTGGGELFF. The CDR3 DNA sequence: TGCAGTGCTACGCGGACAGGGGGCGGGGAGCTGTTTTTT.

In the case of this clonotype: At one boundary the junction diverges from the germline segment, which might be a read error. The chain recombines TRBV6-1 with TRBJ2-5; 8 positions agree with TRBD2. CDR1 and CDR2 (germline): MNHNS, SASEGT. There are 17 residues in the CDR3. CDR3 loop: CASSEVSGGGAQETQYF. CDR3 bases: TGTGCCAGCAGTGAAGTCTCGGGGGGGGGGGCACAAGAGACTCAGTACTTC.

The chain combines TRBV20-1 with TRBJ2-1; 9 nucleotides line up with TRBD1. Germline CDR1 is DFQATT and CDR2 is SNEGSKA (reference sequence). V shed 6 bases and J 10 bases; nucleotides not matched to a gene: 10. The CDR3 totals 13 residues. The CDR3 sequence is CSAHGDRAYEQFF. The CDR3 DNA is TGCAGTGCCCATGGGGACAGGGCATACGAGCAGTTCTTC.

By share, this clonotype ranks as large. The V and J genes are TRBV11-1 and TRBJ2-3, with D possibly being TRBD1 (6 bases). V was shortened by 5 bases and J by 0 bases, with 15 bases between the two germline ends. CDR1 and CDR2 from the germline V gene are SGHAT and FQDESV (reference sequence). There are 16 residues in the CDR3. CDR3 coding DNA: TGTGCCAGCAGCGATCTCAGGACAGCTAGCACAGATACGCAGTATTTT. Translated: CASSDLRTASTDTQYF.

The CDR3 region has the DNA TGTGCCAGCAGCACAGGGGGCTCTGGAAACACCATATATTTT. Translated: CASSTGGSGNTIYF. This chain connects TRBV12-3 or TRBV12-4 to TRBJ1-3; the match to TRBD1 covers 8 bases. V lost 6 bases to trimming and J lost 0 bases; unmatched junction nucleotides: 1. The CDR3 runs to 14 residues.

This clonotype is medium-sized. This chain connects TRBV27 to TRBJ2-7; 9 bases fit TRBD1. The CDR3 consists of 13 residues. Germline CDR1 is MNHEY and CDR2 is SMNVEV (reference sequence). The ends lost 5 bases at V and 6 bases at J; junction bases unmatched: 5. CDR3 DNA sequence: TGTGCCAGCAGTCGACAGGGGGGATTCGAGCAGTACTTC. Translation gives CASSRQGGFEQYF.

In its sample, this clonotype ranks as medium-sized. V is TRBV29-1 and J is TRBJ1-1; 8 nucleotides align to TRBD1. The J segment lost 3 bases and the V segment lost 6 bases, leaving 12 bases of the junction unmatched. Per the germline V gene, CDR1 is SQVTM and CDR2 is ANQGSEA. This CDR3 contains 15 residues. The CDR3 region is CSVSSVQGAYTEAFF. The CDR3 coding sequence is TGCAGCGTCTCTTCGGTCCAGGGGGCGTACACTGAAGCTTTCTTT.

The chain employs TRBV7-9 and TRBJ2-1; the D gene is possibly TRBD1 (5 bases). Germline V gene sequence: CDR1 SEHNR, CDR2 FQNEAQ (reference sequence). Trimming pared 6 bases from V and 3 bases from J, leaving 9 bases between. This CDR3 comprises 13 residues. The CDR3 nucleotides are TGTGCCAGCAGGCGGCAGGGCTACAATGAGCAGTTCTTC. Protein: CASRRQGYNEQFF.

This clonotype has just a few counts. V and J are TRBV6-5 and TRBJ1-2; a possible D gene is TRBD1 (5 bases). The ends were cut back, 6 bases at V and 9 bases at J, with 20 bases in the middle. This CDR3 is built from 14 residues. From germline, CDR1 is MNHEY and CDR2 SVGAGI. The CDR3 loop is CASRTGTPSISYTF. CDR3 DNA sequence: TGTGCCAGCAGGACCGGGACCCCTTCGATAAGCTACACCTTC.

By sample fraction, this clonotype is medium-sized. This chain uses TRBV18 with TRBJ2-5, with a weak D call TRBD1 (6 bases). V was clipped by 0 bases and J by 1 base, with 6 bases between them. CDR3 size: 14 residues. Germline CDR1 is KGHSH and CDR2 is LQKENI. CDR3 coding DNA: TGTGCCAGCTCACCACCGGACAGCCAAGAGACCCAGTACTTC. Its protein product is CASSPPDSQETQYF.

This clonotype is large. The chain has TRBV6-5 and TRBJ2-2; no reliable D call. From germline, CDR1 is MNHEY and CDR2 SVGAGI. This CDR3 comprises 15 residues. Trimming shortened V by 8 bases and J by 0 bases, and 13 bases separated the two germline ends. DNA of the CDR3: TGTGCCAGCCTTAGAAGCCACGCGAACACCGGGGAGCTGTTTTTT. Its translation: CASLRSHANTGELFF.

The V and J genes are TRBV20-1 and TRBJ2-5, with D uncertain. V dropped 6 bases and J dropped 2 bases, with 19 bases sitting between them. The germline V gene encodes CDR1 DFQATT and CDR2 SNEGSKA (reference sequence). CDR3 length: 15 amino acids. CDR3 DNA sequence: TGCAGTGCCACGAACCTAGTTACGAGACAAGAGACCCAGTACTTC. Encoded protein: CSATNLVTRQETQYF.

This clonotype was seen a handful of times. The V call is TRBV18, the J call TRBJ2-7, with D unclear. V was shortened by 3 bases and J by 3 bases, with 18 bases between the two germline ends. The CDR3 has 16 residues. The germline V gene encodes CDR1 KGHSH and CDR2 LQKENI. The CDR3 DNA reads as TGTGCCAGCTCACCCACCAGAACTATCCAACTCTACGAGCAGTACTTC. Its protein product is CASSPTRTIQLYEQYF.

To note about this clonotype: The DNA is left out, because the CDR3 cannot be placed on it with certainty; the CDR3 is given as TCRdb lists it. The chain is built from TRBV7-5 and TRBJ2-1; the table's D call, TRBD1, has no DNA check behind it. TRBV7-5 is a documented pseudogene. A total of 18 residues make up the CDR3, ends included. CDR3 residues: CISVPAALTGYTYNEQFF.

This clonotype has just a few counts. The chain is built from TRBV11-2 and TRBJ2-5; D is unclear. Germline V gene sequence: CDR1 SGHAT, CDR2 FQNNGV. CDR3 length: 14 amino acids. V lost 2 bases and J 5 bases, leaving 12 bases between the germline ends. The CDR3 nucleotides are TGTGCCAGCAGCTTAATGAGCTCGGTGGAGACCCAGTACTTC. This gives the protein CASSLMSSVETQYF.

The rearrangement uses TRBV10-3 and TRBJ1-1; TRBD1 matches at 8 bases. The germline V gene has CDR1 ENHRY and CDR2 SYGVKD. The CDR3 is made up of 14 amino acids. V was pared by 4 bases and J by 7 bases, with 8 bases of the junction left unmatched. CDR3: CAISAQQGGREAFF. The CDR3 region has the DNA TGTGCCATCAGTGCTCAACAGGGGGGGCGTGAAGCTTTCTTT.

This clonotype ranks as medium-sized. This chain links TRBV18 with TRBJ2-7; 7 positions match TRBD2. V was pared by 6 bases and J by 3 bases, with 8 bases of the junction left unmatched. This CDR3 spans 14 amino acids. Germline V lookup: CDR1 KGHSH, CDR2 LQKENI. The CDR3 protein is CASSPGLVNYEQYF. The DNA of the CDR3 is TGTGCCAGCTCCCCTGGACTAGTTAACTACGAGCAGTACTTC.

This clonotype has just a few counts. This rearrangement joins TRBV11-2 to TRBJ2-3; tentative D call: TRBD2 (5 bases). Germline V gene lookup returns CDR1 SGHAT and CDR2 FQNNGV. The CDR3 is 16 residues long. V shed 2 bases and J shed 0 bases, with 12 bases lying between them. This CDR3 reads CASSLRPSQSTDTQYF. In DNA, the CDR3 is TGTGCCAGCAGCTTAAGGCCTAGCCAAAGCACAGATACGCAGTATTTT.

V gene TRBV12-5 combines with J gene TRBJ2-3; no firm D call. In germline, CDR1 is LGHNT, CDR2 FRNRAP. The CDR3 extends over 14 amino acids. Trimming pared 1 base from V and 1 base from J, leaving 6 bases between. CDR3 region: CASGLGQGTDTQYF. DNA for the CDR3: TGTGCTAGTGGTTTGGGGCAGGGCACAGATACGCAGTATTTT. Drawing the rest from reference TRBV12-5 and TRBJ2-3, the complete variable domain is DARVTQTPRHKVTEMGQEVTMRCQPILGHNTVFWYRQTMMQGLELLAYFRNRAPLDDSGMPKDRFSAEMPDATLATLKIQPSEPRDSAVYFCASGLGQGTDTQYFGPGTRLTVL.

The chain uses TRBV20-1 and TRBJ2-7; D might be TRBD2 (6 bases). This CDR3 has 13 amino acids. CDR1 is DFQATT, CDR2 SNEGSKA, per germline (reference sequence). V shed 6 bases and J shed 4 bases, with 16 bases lying between them. The CDR3 nucleotides are TGCAGTGCCAAGGGGTCGGGGGATTACGAGCAGTACTTC. Its translation is CSAKGSGDYEQYF.

J is TRBJ2-7 and V is TRBV5-5; tentatively, D is TRBD1 or TRBD2 (5 bases each). Between the trimmed V and J ends, which lost 4 bases and 4 bases, there was a span of 12 bases. CDR3 length: 13 residues. CDR1 is SGHKS, CDR2 YYEKEE, per germline (reference sequence). The CDR3 region has the DNA TGTGCCAGCAGCATCCGCTGGGGGTACGAGCAGTACTTC. Its protein product is CASSIRWGYEQYF.